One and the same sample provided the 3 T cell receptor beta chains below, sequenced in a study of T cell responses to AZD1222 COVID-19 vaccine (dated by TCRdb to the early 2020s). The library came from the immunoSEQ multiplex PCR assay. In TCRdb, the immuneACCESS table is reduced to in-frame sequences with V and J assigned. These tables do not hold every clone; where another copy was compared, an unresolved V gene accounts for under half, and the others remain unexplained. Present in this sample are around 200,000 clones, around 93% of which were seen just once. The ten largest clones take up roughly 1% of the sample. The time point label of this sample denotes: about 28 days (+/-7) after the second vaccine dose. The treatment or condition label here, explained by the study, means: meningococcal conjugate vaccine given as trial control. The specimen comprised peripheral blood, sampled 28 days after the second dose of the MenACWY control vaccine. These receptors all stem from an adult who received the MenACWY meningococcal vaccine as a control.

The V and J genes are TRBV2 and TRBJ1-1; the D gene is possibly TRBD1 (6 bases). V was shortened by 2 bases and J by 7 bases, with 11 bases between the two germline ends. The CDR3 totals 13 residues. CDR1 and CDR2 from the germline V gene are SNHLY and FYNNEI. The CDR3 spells CASSETGFSEAFF. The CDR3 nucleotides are TGTGCCAGCAGTGAAACAGGGTTTAGTGAAGCTTTCTTT.

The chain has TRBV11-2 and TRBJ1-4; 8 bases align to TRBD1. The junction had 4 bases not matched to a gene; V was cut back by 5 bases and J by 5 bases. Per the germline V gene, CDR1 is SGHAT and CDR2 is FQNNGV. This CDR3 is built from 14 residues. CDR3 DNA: TGTGCCAGCAGCATAAACAGGGGGAATGAAAAACTGTTTTTT. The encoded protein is CASSINRGNEKLFF.

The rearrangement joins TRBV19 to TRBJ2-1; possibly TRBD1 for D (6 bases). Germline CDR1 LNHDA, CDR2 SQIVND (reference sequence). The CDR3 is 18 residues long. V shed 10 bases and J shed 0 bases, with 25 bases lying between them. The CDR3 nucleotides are TGTGCCACGAAAGCCCAGGACAGCCAGTACAGCTCCTACAATGAGCAGTTCTTC. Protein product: CATKAQDSQYSSYNEQFF.